A selection of T cell receptor beta chains follows, all from one sample in a study of T cells expressing NK-cell markers. One entry per CDR3 protein, without DNA, is what TCRdb gives after re-calling the 5' RACE reads. Recorded for this sample: about 160,000 distinct CDR3 sequences. Input material: blood T cells: a sorted CD56 or NKG2C T cell subset, CD4+ or CD8+ T cells, or bulk PBMC T cells (not recorded which). The origin of the receptors is a man aged 18-75 years in good health. The CDR3 runs from the conserved cysteine through the conserved F or W. Each record gives: V gene, J gene, CDR3 protein.

>TRBV7-8|TRBJ1-4
CASSLGVRVSEKLFF
>TRBV24-1|TRBJ2-2
CATSRPARSGELFF
>TRBV5-4|TRBJ2-5
CASSLGMGTQETQYF
>TRBV20-1|TRBJ2-4
CSARDPPRGVNIQYF
>TRBV29-1|TRBJ2-7
CSVEWKGSGGYEQYF
>TRBV6-5|TRBJ1-5
CASSYALRPGQGDQPQHF
>TRBV7-9|TRBJ1-1
CASSRSPGRVVNTEAFF
>TRBV2|TRBJ1-2
CASKTGGTYGYTF
>TRBV19|TRBJ2-3
CASSGARDTDTQYF
>TRBV20-1|TRBJ1-1
CSARTGDNTEAFF
>TRBV20-1|TRBJ2-2
CSAFDRVLGTGELFF
>TRBV7-9|TRBJ1-1
CASSLGLGTEAFF
>TRBV5-5|TRBJ2-5
CASIRTSGGARETQYF
>TRBV19|TRBJ2-7
CATAWDRDYEQYF
>TRBV7-2|TRBJ1-4
CASSLGQTLYEKLFF
>TRBV5-6|TRBJ2-3
CASSLVARERTDTQYF
>TRBV20-1|TRBJ1-2
CSAATGQGAFGYTF
>TRBV13|TRBJ2-7
CASSIAGNYYEQYF
>TRBV27|TRBJ2-1
CASSSLLVLDEQFF
>TRBV4-2|TRBJ2-7
CASSLRTSGYYEQYF